This paragraph reports one T cell receptor (beta chain). These data originate in a study of cytomegalovirus exposure and HLA in healthy donors. The primer mix had 60 Vbeta and 13 Jbeta primers. TCRdb's table, derived via immunoSEQ multiplex PCR, lists solely in-frame clones and lacks some. Here the sample spans 130,000 to 150,000 clones, around 78% being singletons. Looked up from germline, CDR1 is SGHRS and CDR2 is YFSETQ. This CDR3 is built from 14 residues. Unmatched junction bases numbered 7, after V lost 4 bases and J lost 7 bases. The TCR sequence derives from a man aged 40-50 years in good health and CMV-seropositive. Sequenced input: PBMCs. The chain is built from TRBV5-1 and TRBJ1-4; 7 bases fit TRBD1. The CDR3 loop reads CASSLRDSGEKLFF. CDR3 in DNA: TGCGCCAGCAGCCTCCGGGACAGTGGTGAAAAACTGTTTTTT.